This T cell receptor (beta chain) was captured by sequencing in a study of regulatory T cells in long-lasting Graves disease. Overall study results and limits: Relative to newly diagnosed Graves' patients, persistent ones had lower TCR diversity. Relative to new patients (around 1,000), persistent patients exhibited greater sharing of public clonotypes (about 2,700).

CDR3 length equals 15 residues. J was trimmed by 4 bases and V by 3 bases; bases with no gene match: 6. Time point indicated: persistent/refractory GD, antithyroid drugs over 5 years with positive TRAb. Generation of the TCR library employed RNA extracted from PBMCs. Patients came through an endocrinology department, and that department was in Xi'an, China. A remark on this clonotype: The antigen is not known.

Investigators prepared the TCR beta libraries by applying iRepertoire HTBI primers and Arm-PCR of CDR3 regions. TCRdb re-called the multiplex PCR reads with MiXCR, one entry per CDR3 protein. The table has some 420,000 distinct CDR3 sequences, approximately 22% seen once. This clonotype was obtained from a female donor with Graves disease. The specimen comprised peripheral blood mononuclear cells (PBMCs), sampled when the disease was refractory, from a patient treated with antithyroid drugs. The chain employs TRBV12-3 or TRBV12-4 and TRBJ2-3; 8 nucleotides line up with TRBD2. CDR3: CASSFGGRNPDTQYF. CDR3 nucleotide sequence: TGTGCCAGCAGTTTCGGCGGGAGGAACCCAGATACGCAGTATTTT.